The 17 T cell receptor beta chains given below trace back to one sample, sequenced in a study of T cell repertoires in cytomegalovirus infection. TCRdb processed the reads anew with MiXCR; each CDR3 protein has one entry. The repertoire has roughly 130,000 distinct CDR3 sequences, approximately 24% of them found once; the top ten carry 30% to 40%. Their target antigens are unknown. Input material: PBMCs, sequenced either directly or after in vitro stimulation (not recorded which). The receptors were gathered from a human donor in good health (CMV status not recorded). Some clones in this sample may be carry-over from other donors' samples.

The chain carries TRBV7-4 and TRBJ1-5, with a tentative D call TRBD1 (5 bases). This CDR3 comprises 17 residues. Trimming removed 5 bases from V and 0 bases from J, with 17 bases in between. The germline V gene encodes CDR1 SGHVT and CDR2 SQSDAQ. The CDR3 is CASSLMRGSNSNQPQHF. For the CDR3, the DNA is TGTGCCAGCAGCCTAATGAGGGGTTCGAATAGCAATCAGCCCCAGCATTTT.

The rearrangement uses TRBV12-3 or TRBV12-4 and TRBJ2-6; D is uncertain. This CDR3 has 15 amino acids. V lost 0 bases to trimming and J lost 6 bases, with 9 bases between them. For the CDR3, the DNA is TGTGCCAGCAGTTTAGCGCGACAACAGGCCAACGTCCTGACTTTC. This gives the protein CASSLARQQANVLTF.

This sequence joins TRBV7-2 and TRBJ2-1; tentative D call: TRBD2 (7 bases). V shed 3 bases and J shed 6 bases, with 18 bases lying between them. CDR1 is SGHTA, CDR2 FQGNSA, per germline. The CDR3 is 16 amino acids. Written as DNA, the CDR3 is TGTGCCAGCAGCTTCAATGGGGGGGGGGCCTTCAATGAGCAGTTCTTC. Amino acids: CASSFNGGGAFNEQFF.

The V and J genes are TRBV7-2 and TRBJ1-1, with D unclear. Germline loops: CDR1 SGHTA, CDR2 FQGNSA. Deletions cut 1 base from V and 0 bases from J, with 6 bases between. This CDR3 comprises 14 residues. The CDR3 loop reads CASSLVHLNTEAFF. Here the CDR3 DNA reads TGTGCCAGCAGCTTAGTCCACTTGAACACTGAAGCTTTCTTT.

A few counts support this clonotype. The rearrangement links TRBV27 to TRBJ2-2; D remains unclear. Germline loops: CDR1 MNHEY, CDR2 SMNVEV (reference sequence). This CDR3 is 13 amino acids long. The germline V and J ends were trimmed by 5 bases and 0 bases, with 4 bases remaining between them. CDR3 coding DNA: TGTGCCAGCAGTCGCTCGAACACCGGGGAGCTGTTTTTT. It yields the protein CASSRSNTGELFF.

The chain uses TRBV15 and TRBJ1-1, with a tentative D call TRBD1 (6 bases). Germline V gene sequence: CDR1 LNHNV, CDR2 YYDKDF (reference sequence). Deletions cut 1 base from V and 4 bases from J, with 16 bases between. The CDR3 covers 16 residues. In nucleotides, the CDR3 is TGTGCCACCAGCAGAGGTGGGGGGGGCGAGGGCACTGAAGCTTTCTTT. The encoded protein is CATSRGGGGEGTEAFF.

There are many counts of this clonotype. This chain uses TRBV18 with TRBJ1-5; D gene uncertain. CDR1 is KGHSH and CDR2 is LQKENI in the germline V gene. The CDR3 totals 13 residues. The ends were cut back, 3 bases at V and 4 bases at J, with 7 bases in the middle. The CDR3 region has the DNA TGTGCCAGCTCACCTGCGGGTAATCAGCCCCAGCATTTT. Its translation is CASSPAGNQPQHF.

The chain joins TRBV7-2 to TRBJ2-7; 8 positions match TRBD2. After removal of 5 bases from V and 7 bases from J, the junction contained 10 bases not matched to a gene. There are 14 residues in the CDR3. Germline V CDR1 and CDR2: SGHTA, FQGNSA. CDR3 protein: CASSLSGSFFEQYF. The CDR3 nucleotides read TGTGCCAGCAGCCTCAGCGGGAGTTTCTTTGAGCAGTACTTC.

The rearrangement joins TRBV28 to TRBJ1-2; D possibly corresponds to TRBD1 (5 bases). V lost 5 bases and J 2 bases, leaving 18 bases between the germline ends. The length of the CDR3 is 16 residues. Germline V lookup: CDR1 MDHEN, CDR2 SYDVKM. DNA of the CDR3: TGTGCCAGCAGTAGAGTACCATCGGGGGGGAACTATGGCTACACCTTC. Amino acid sequence: CASSRVPSGGNYGYTF.

This clonotype has more than one count but fewer than ten. The V and J genes are TRBV30 and TRBJ1-1, with 7 bases identical to TRBD1. J was trimmed by 1 base and V by 3 bases; bases with no gene match: 8. CDR1 is GTSNPN and CDR2 is SVGIG in the germline V gene (reference sequence). The CDR3 has 15 amino acids. DNA of the CDR3: TGTGCCTGGAGGTTAGACAGGGTAAAGAACACTGAAGCTTTCTTT. Its translation: CAWRLDRVKNTEAFF.

This clonotype turned up a few times. In DNA, the CDR3 is TGTGCCAGTAGTGTGAGGTCCGGGGCAGATACGCAGTATTTT. This translates into CASSVRSGADTQYF. The rearrangement uses TRBV19 and TRBJ2-3, with D perhaps TRBD2 (5 bases). V lost 5 bases and J 4 bases, leaving 13 bases between the germline ends. CDR1 and CDR2 (germline): LNHDA, SQIVND (reference sequence). This CDR3 region has 14 residues.

The chain is built from TRBV11-3 and TRBJ1-1; D gene uncertain. The V end lost 3 bases, the J end lost 4 bases, and 15 bases lay between the germline ends. This CDR3 comprises 15 residues. Germline lookup yields CDR1 SGHNT and CDR2 YENEEA. CDR3 region: CASSFAGGGGTEAFF. The DNA of the CDR3 is TGTGCCAGCAGCTTCGCGGGCGGTGGCGGCACTGAAGCTTTCTTT.

In its sample, this clonotype was seen a few times. The CDR3 sequence is CASSPTQRAGDGTEAFF. CDR3 nucleotide sequence: TGCGCCAGCAGCCCCACCCAGAGAGCAGGGGATGGCACTGAAGCTTTCTTT. The V and J genes are TRBV4-1 and TRBJ1-1, with D tentatively TRBD1 (6 bases). The germline V gene has CDR1 MGHRA and CDR2 YSYEKL. V shed 4 bases and J shed 4 bases, with 22 bases lying between them. There are 17 residues in the CDR3.

This clonotype was counted between two and nine times. The V and J genes are TRBV28 and TRBJ1-1, with D perhaps matching TRBD1 (5 bases). Trimming left V 4 bases short and J 10 bases short, with 19 bases between. CDR3 size: 14 residues. The germline V gene has CDR1 MDHEN and CDR2 SYDVKM. The CDR3 spells CASSSGPGGERAFF. CDR3 bases: TGTGCCAGCAGTTCGGGACCTGGAGGGGAAAGAGCTTTCTTT.

A few counts support this clonotype. V usage is TRBV6-2 or TRBV6-3 and J usage is TRBJ2-1; D is perhaps TRBD2 (6 bases). V lost 6 bases to trimming and J lost 8 bases, with 20 bases between them. The CDR3 totals 15 residues. Germline V gene data show CDR1 as MNHEY and CDR2 as SVGEGT. Here the CDR3 reads CASSPRGIRIDEQFF. CDR3 sequence (DNA): TGTGCCAGCAGCCCCCGGGGGATACGTATTGATGAGCAGTTCTTC.

The chain has TRBV6-5 and TRBJ2-3; D is perhaps TRBD2 (7 bases). The CDR3 is 16 residues long. V was clipped by 3 bases and J by 5 bases, with 18 bases between them. Per germline, CDR1 MNHEY and CDR2 SVGAGI. CDR3 in DNA: TGTGCCAGCAGTTATTCGGGGGGCTCGAGAAAAGATACGCAGTATTTT. The encoded protein is CASSYSGGSRKDTQYF.

This chain connects TRBV27 to TRBJ1-1; unclear D gene. The CDR3 is 15 residues long. Germline lookup yields CDR1 MNHEY and CDR2 SMNVEV (reference sequence). V was shortened by 5 bases and J by 5 bases, with 18 bases between the two germline ends. The CDR3 sequence: CASSPRSGRGTEAFF. For the CDR3, the DNA is TGTGCCAGCAGTCCACGTAGTGGGCGCGGAACTGAAGCTTTCTTT.